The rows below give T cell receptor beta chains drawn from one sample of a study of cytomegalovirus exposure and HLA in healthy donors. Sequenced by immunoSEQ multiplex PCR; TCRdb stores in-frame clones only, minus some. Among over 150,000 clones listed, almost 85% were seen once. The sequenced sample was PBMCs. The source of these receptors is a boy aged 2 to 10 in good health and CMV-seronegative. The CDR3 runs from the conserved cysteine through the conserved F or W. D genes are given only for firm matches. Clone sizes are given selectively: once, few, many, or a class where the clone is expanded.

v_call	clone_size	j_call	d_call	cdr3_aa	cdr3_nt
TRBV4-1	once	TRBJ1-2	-	CASSHARGGYTF	TGCGCCAGCAGCCATGCCCGGGGAGGCTACACCTTC
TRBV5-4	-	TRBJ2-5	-	CASSFLNRETQYF	TGTGCCAGCAGCTTTCTCAACAGGGAGACCCAGTACTTC
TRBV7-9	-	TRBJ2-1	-	CASSHPSSYNEQFF	TGTGCCAGCAGCCACCCGAGCTCCTACAATGAGCAGTTCTTC
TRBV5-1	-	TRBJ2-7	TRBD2	CASSQGLAGAYEQYF	TGCGCCAGCAGCCAAGGACTAGCGGGAGCTTACGAGCAGTACTTC
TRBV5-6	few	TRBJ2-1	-	CASSLVSGTYNEQFF	TGTGCCAGCAGCTTGGTGTCAGGAACCTACAATGAGCAGTTCTTC
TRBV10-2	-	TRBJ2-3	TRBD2	CASSREAADTQYF	TGCGCCAGCAGCCGGGAGGCGGCAGATACGCAGTATTTT
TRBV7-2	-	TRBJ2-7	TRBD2	CASSWGRASGYEQYF	TGTGCCAGCAGCTGGGGTAGGGCTAGCGGATACGAGCAGTACTTC
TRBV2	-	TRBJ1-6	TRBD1	CASRPGQSSYNSPLHF	TGTGCCAGCAGGCCGGGACAGAGCTCCTATAATTCACCCCTCCACTTT
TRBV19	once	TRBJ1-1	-	CASSNAQGKPTEAFF	TGTGCCAGTAGTAATGCGCAGGGGAAACCCACTGAAGCTTTCTTT
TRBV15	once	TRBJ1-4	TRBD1	CATSRPGQEEKLFF	TGTGCCACCAGCAGACCGGGACAGGAAGAAAAACTGTTTTTT
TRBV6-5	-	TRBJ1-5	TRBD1	CASSYRTGDQPQHF	TGTGCCAGCAGTTATAGGACAGGGGATCAGCCCCAGCATTTT
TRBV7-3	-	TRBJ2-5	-	CASSLTLAASGETQYF	TGTGCCAGCAGCTTAACGTTGGCGGCTAGTGGAGAGACCCAGTACTTC
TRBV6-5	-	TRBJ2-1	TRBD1	CASSRTGGFDEQFF	TGTGCCAGCAGCCGGACAGGGGGGTTCGATGAGCAGTTCTTC
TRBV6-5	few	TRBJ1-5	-	CASSGGRGNQPQHF	TGTGCCAGCAGTGGCGGGAGGGGCAATCAGCCCCAGCATTTT
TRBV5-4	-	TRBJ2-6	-	CASSPRSGANVLTF	TGTGCCAGCAGCCCTCGGTCTGGGGCCAACGTCCTGACTTTC
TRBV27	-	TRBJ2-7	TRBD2	CASRVAGGPYEQYF	TGTGCCAGCAGGGTAGCGGGAGGGCCTTACGAGCAGTACTTC
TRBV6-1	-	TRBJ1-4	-	CASSGRVANEKLFF	TGTGCCAGCAGTGGCCGGGTCGCAAATGAAAAACTGTTTTTT
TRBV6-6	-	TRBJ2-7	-	CASSSEDTYEQYF	TGTGCCAGCAGCTCGGAGGATACGTACGAGCAGTACTTC
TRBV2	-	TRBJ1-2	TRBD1	CASSKDRVGYGYTF	TGTGCCAGCAGCAAAGACAGGGTCGGCTATGGCTACACCTTC
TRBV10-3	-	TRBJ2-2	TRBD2	CAISESLLAGVDGELFF	TGTGCCATCAGTGAGTCCCTATTAGCGGGAGTGGACGGGGAGCTGTTTTTT
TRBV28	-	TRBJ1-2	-	CASTLWGDGYTF	TGTGCCAGCACCCTCTGGGGGGATGGCTACACCTTC
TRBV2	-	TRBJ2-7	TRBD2	CATLTDQTSLSEQYF	TGTGCCACCTTGACAGATCAGACTAGCCTAAGCGAGCAGTACTTC
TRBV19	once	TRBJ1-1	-	CASSKLGGGSTEAFF	TGTGCCAGTAGCAAGTTGGGGGGGGGTAGCACTGAAGCTTTCTTT
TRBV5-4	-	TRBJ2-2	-	CASSSPSRPELFF	TGTGCCAGCAGCTCCCCGTCGCGCCCTGAGCTGTTTTTT
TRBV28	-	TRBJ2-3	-	CASSFGRVSPDTQYF	TGTGCCAGCAGTTTCGGTCGGGTCAGTCCAGATACGCAGTATTTT